Listed below are T cell receptor beta chains from one sample, sequenced in a study. A single record per CDR3 protein comes from TCRdb applying MiXCR to the RT-PCR reads. In the table there are about 680,000 distinct CDR3 sequences, about 14% of which are singletons. Sequences were obtained from memory CD4+ T cells from blood. The receptor source for this set is a female donor in good health, serving as a healthy control. Each CDR3 is given without its conserved first and last residue.

v_call	j_call	cdr3_aa
TRBV15	TRBJ1-1	ATSWGRNTEAF
TRBV7-2	TRBJ2-3	ASSPRSKDRGRTDTQY
TRBV20-1	TRBJ1-2	SARVQRGPNYGYT
TRBV20-1	TRBJ2-3	SATRLAGSDTQY
TRBV4-3	TRBJ1-3	ASSHTSGFVGNTIY
TRBV7-3	TRBJ2-3	ASSFGTAADTQY
TRBV12-3/TRBV12-4	TRBJ2-7	ASSSTESSYEQY
TRBV3-1	TRBJ2-7	ASSQDRTDPDHEQY
TRBV20-1	TRBJ2-3	SAWLRNTDTQY
TRBV27	TRBJ2-1	ASRKDRAGSNEQF
TRBV6-2/TRBV6-3	TRBJ2-4	ASRPTPRGGNIQY
TRBV20-1	TRBJ2-2	SARDPAGAHTGELF
TRBV9	TRBJ2-1	ASSFSGGSSYNEQF
TRBV27	TRBJ2-3	ASVARSTDTQY
TRBV15	TRBJ2-1	ATSRDPASGSNEQF
TRBV3-1	TRBJ2-7	ASSLSGDFREQY
TRBV27	TRBJ2-7	ASRVPGTGLYEQY
TRBV20-1	TRBJ2-5	SASSGMGQETQY
TRBV3-1	TRBJ1-1	ASTSADRDTEAF
TRBV5-1	TRBJ2-5	ASSPSLDRGETQY
TRBV29-1	TRBJ1-5	SALVSGASSNQPQH
TRBV13	TRBJ2-7	ASSLKPGHRGEQY
TRBV12-3/TRBV12-4	TRBJ1-5	ASSSTGGVSQPQH
TRBV12-3/TRBV12-4	TRBJ1-1	ASSGGGGLNTEAF
TRBV20-1	TRBJ2-5	SAAGVGTQY
TRBV25-1	TRBJ2-1	ASSDLGSVNNEQF
TRBV10-3	TRBJ2-2	AISESGGTYTGELF
TRBV19	TRBJ2-1	ASQGQINNEQF
TRBV24-1	TRBJ2-7	ATSPDSYEQY